This T cell receptor (beta chain) was sequenced during a study of neurological immune-mediated disorders. The study, taken as a whole, reports: Private repertoires in all groups were suggested by the finding that expanded clones across subjects shared no CDR3 amino acid sequences. Whereas HTLV-1-associated myelopathy showed the most TCR clonal expansion, multiple sclerosis showed the least, with levels below those of healthy controls.

This clonotype was seen at least ten times. The antigen remains unidentified. cDNA was made by 5'RACE with 10-nucleotide random UMIs. TCRdb independently ran MiXCR on the 5' RACE reads; one entry per CDR3 protein. The sample contains 70,000 to 75,000 distinct CDR3 sequences, roughly 13% of which appear only once. Trimming stripped 2 bases from V and 1 base from J, with 13 bases between. Germline V gene sequence: CDR1 SGHDT, CDR2 YYEEEE. This CDR3 is 16 amino acids long. The time point was: longitudinal time-point 1 (baseline). The unsorted libraries originated from 2 million PBMCs that had been stored at -80 C.

This sequence joins TRBV5-6 and TRBJ1-5, with D uncertain. The sample taken for sequencing was PBMCs. The sequence was obtained from a female donor with HTLV-1-associated myelopathy (HAM/TSP). CDR3 loop: CASSFGSATSNQPQHF. The CDR3 region has the DNA TGTGCCAGCAGCTTCGGATCCGCGACGAGCAATCAGCCCCAGCATTTT.